Presented here are 8 T cell receptor beta chains from one specimen sequenced in a study of PD-1 blockade in classical Hodgkin lymphoma. Only in-frame clones appear in the TCRdb table, and some are missing; sequencing was by immunoSEQ multiplex PCR. In the table there are approximately 80,000 clones, 75% to 90% of which are singletons. All patients experienced relapse after autologous stem cell transplantation, and brentuximab vedotin exposure was variable. Sequenced material: peripheral blood mononuclear cells (PBMCs), taken at baseline. The source is a human donor with classical Hodgkin lymphoma.

The gene calls are TRBV9 and TRBJ2-1; the D gene is possibly TRBD2 (5 bases). Trimming removed 4 bases from V and 6 bases from J, with 20 bases in between. Germline CDR1 SGDLS, CDR2 YYNGEE. This CDR3 contains 16 residues. CDR3 nucleotides: TGTGCCAGCAGCACGGATAGCGCTCAACCTGGCAATGAGCAGTTCTTC. This sequence encodes CASSTDSAQPGNEQFF.

The chain links TRBV14 to TRBJ1-1; D gene unclear. The CDR3 spans 12 residues. V lost 4 bases and J lost 3, with 6 bases in between. Germline values: CDR1 SGHDN, CDR2 FVKESK. CDR3 residues: CASSRPYTEAFF. CDR3 sequence (DNA): TGTGCCAGCAGCCGTCCATACACTGAAGCTTTCTTT.

The chain has TRBV30 and TRBJ2-3, with 8 bases identical to TRBD2. Germline CDR1 is GTSNPN and CDR2 is SVGIG (reference sequence). J lost 6 bases, V lost 0 bases, and 2 bases had no gene match. This CDR3 contains 13 residues. CDR3 loop: CAWSVVAGDTQYF. CDR3 sequence (DNA): TGTGCCTGGAGTGTAGTAGCGGGGGATACGCAGTATTTT.

The V call is TRBV7-6, the J call TRBJ1-1; D ambiguous. Germline values: CDR1 SGHVS, CDR2 FNYEAQ. Between the trimmed V and J ends, which lost 5 bases and 4 bases, there was a span of 14 bases. The CDR3 is 14 amino acids. The CDR3 protein is CASSPGELGTEAFF. The CDR3 DNA reads TGTGCCAGCAGCCCTGGTGAACTGGGCACTGAAGCTTTCTTT.

The chain is built from TRBV7-9 and TRBJ1-1; 9 bases line up with TRBD1. From germline, CDR1 is SEHNR and CDR2 FQNEAQ (reference sequence). The CDR3 totals 16 residues. The J segment lost 0 bases and the V segment lost 3 bases, leaving 5 bases of the junction unmatched. The CDR3 DNA reads TGTGCCAGCAGCTTCTCCGGGACAGGGATGAACACTGAAGCTTTCTTT. It encodes CASSFSGTGMNTEAFF.

The chain carries TRBV28 and TRBJ1-2, with 7 bases fitting TRBD1. Germline CDR1 reads MDHEN; CDR2 reads SYDVKM. After removal of 6 bases from V and 3 bases from J, the junction contained 16 bases not matched to a gene. The CDR3 extends over 17 amino acids. The CDR3 spells CASRYRDRVYDYYGYTF. In nucleotides, the CDR3 is TGTGCCAGCAGATACCGGGACAGAGTATACGACTACTATGGCTACACCTTC.

J is TRBJ2-7 and V is TRBV27; D may be TRBD1 or TRBD2 (5 bases each). The germline V and J ends were trimmed by 4 bases and 4 bases, with 14 bases remaining between them. Germline CDR1 is MNHEY and CDR2 is SMNVEV (reference sequence). This CDR3 region has 14 residues. CDR3 nucleotide sequence: TGTGCCAGCAGTTACAGACAGTGGGGGTACGAGCAGTACTTC. It is translated as CASSYRQWGYEQYF.

The genes are TRBV11-3 and TRBJ2-7; D is ambiguous. This CDR3 has 13 residues. Germline values: CDR1 SGHNT, CDR2 YENEEA. V lost 1 base and J 6 bases, leaving 10 bases between the germline ends. CDR3 bases: TGTGCCAGCAGCTTAGGCCCACGTGGCGAGCAGTACTTC. This encodes CASSLGPRGEQYF.